The next 8 T cell receptor beta chains were all read from a single sample in a study of response to subunit inactivated influenza vaccine. MiXCR, run by TCRdb on the RT-PCR reads, gives a single entry per CDR3 protein. This table has hundreds of thousands of distinct CDR3 sequences, roughly 14% appearing once. The sequencing here drew on PBMCs from blood, taken roughly 12 days after vaccination. Source of these receptors: a man aged 50-60 years who received an inactivated influenza vaccine.

The V and J genes are TRBV6-2 or TRBV6-3 and TRBJ2-1; 14 bases match TRBD2. With 6 bases clipped from V and 7 bases from J, the junction kept 8 bases outside the gene matches. The CDR3 has 16 amino acids. Germline-derived CDR1 and CDR2 are MNHEY and SVGEGT. The CDR3 protein is CASSWGGLAGVNEQFF. CDR3 nucleotides: TGTGCCAGCAGCTGGGGGGGACTAGCGGGAGTGAATGAGCAGTTCTTC.

This clonotype was detected ten times or more. This sequence joins TRBV10-3 and TRBJ2-3, with D perhaps matching TRBD1 (5 bases). CDR1 and CDR2 (germline): ENHRY, SYGVKD. V lost 0 bases and J 0 bases, leaving 16 bases between the germline ends. This CDR3 contains 18 residues. In DNA form, the CDR3 reads TGTGCCATCAGTGAGTCAATACGGGCAGGGTCAAGCACAGATACGCAGTATTTT. Residues: CAISESIRAGSSTDTQYF.

This clonotype has only a few counts. This chain joins TRBV3-1 and TRBJ1-1; no clear D. The germline gives CDR1 LGHDT, CDR2 YNNKEL (reference sequence). The V gene lost 0 bases and the J gene lost 6 bases, with 11 bases spanning the gap. CDR3 length: 14 amino acids. CDR3 bases: TGTGCCAGCAGCCAAGAGTGGGCGGTGGCTGAAGCTTTCTTT. Its translation is CASSQEWAVAEAFF.

In its sample, this clonotype was seen a few times. V and J are TRBV28 and TRBJ2-2, with 7 bases fitting TRBD1. The CDR3 covers 15 residues. CDR1 is MDHEN, CDR2 SYDVKM, per germline. V lost 3 bases, J lost 7 bases, and 8 bases stayed unmatched. The CDR3 DNA follows: TGTGCCAGCAGTTTCCCCTCTTACAGGGGCGGGGAGCTGTTTTTT. It encodes CASSFPSYRGGELFF.

This clonotype was picked up a small number of times. The chain employs TRBV7-2 and TRBJ2-3, with 7 bases lining up with TRBD1. The V and J ends lost 1 base and 2 bases, in that order; junction bases with no gene match: 3. The CDR3 has 15 residues. CDR1 is SGHTA, CDR2 FQGNSA, per germline. CDR3 DNA sequence: TGTGCCAGCAGCTTAGGGGACAGCATCACAGATACGCAGTATTTT. Its translation: CASSLGDSITDTQYF. Filled out from reference TRBV7-2 and TRBJ2-3, the complete variable domain reads GAGVSQSPSNKVTEKGKDVELRCDPISGHTALYWYRQSLGQGLEFLIYFQGNSAPDKSGLPSDRFSAERTGGSVSTLTIQRTQQEDSAVYLCASSLGDSITDTQYFGPGTRLTVL.

Details on this clonotype: The junction departs from the called germline gene at one end, perhaps through a read error. The chain is built from TRBV10-3 and TRBJ2-7; D call uncertain. CDR1 and CDR2 (germline): ENHRY, SYGVKD. The CDR3 spans 13 residues. CDR3 loop: CALSGVSAYEQYF. CDR3 DNA sequence: TGTGCCCTCAGTGGTGTAAGTGCCTACGAGCAGTACTTC.

The table lists this clonotype with a few counts. The chain recombines TRBV27 with TRBJ2-1; 9 bases map to TRBD2. The trim removed 5 bases at V and 5 bases at J, leaving 10 bases unmatched. Germline V CDR1 and CDR2: MNHEY, SMNVEV (reference sequence). The length of the CDR3 is 16 residues. CDR3 sequence: CASSPLAGVRNNEQFF. The CDR3 nucleotides read TGTGCCAGCAGTCCTTTAGCGGGGGTGCGGAACAATGAGCAGTTCTTC.

This clonotype was detected ten times or more. The CDR3 DNA reads as TGCAGCGTTGGGGGCAACGAGCAGTACTTC. This encodes CSVGGNEQYF. The chain joins TRBV29-1 to TRBJ2-7; TRBD1 is a possible D gene (5 bases). The germline V and J ends were trimmed by 4 bases and 5 bases, with 6 bases remaining between them. Per the germline V gene, CDR1 is SQVTM and CDR2 is ANQGSEA. CDR3 length: 10 amino acids.